The rows below give T cell receptor beta chains drawn from one sample of a study of blood T cell repertoires in COVID-19. TCRdb keeps only in-frame clones here, not all; method: immunoSEQ multiplex PCR. The data contain 200,000 to 300,000 clones, around 90% of them singletons. The specimen was peripheral blood. The receptors come from a woman between 40 and 50 years old with acute or convalescent COVID-19. CDR3s include the opening cysteine and the closing phenylalanine or tryptophan. The D gene is left open where the match is weak. Clone size appears in some rows only: once, few, many, or a class for an expanded clone.

d_gene: -; v_gene: TRBV2; len: 15; j_gene: TRBJ1-2; abundance: -; CDR3aa: CASSEIGSEMNGYTF; CDR3nt: TGTGCCAGCAGTGAAATAGGTAGCGAGATGAATGGCTACACCTTC
d_gene: -; v_gene: TRBV30; len: 11; j_gene: TRBJ1-1; abundance: -; CDR3aa: CACPGKTEAFF; CDR3nt: TGTGCCTGCCCGGGTAAAACTGAAGCTTTCTTT
d_gene: -; v_gene: TRBV10-3; len: 16; j_gene: TRBJ1-5; abundance: -; CDR3aa: CAISESYFIEGQPQHF; CDR3nt: TGTGCCATCAGTGAGTCATACTTCATAGAGGGTCAGCCCCAGCATTTT
d_gene: TRBD1; v_gene: TRBV10-3; len: 18; j_gene: TRBJ2-1; abundance: -; CDR3aa: CAISPGTGVQFGFNEQFF; CDR3nt: TGTGCCATCAGCCCCGGGACAGGCGTCCAGTTCGGGTTTAATGAGCAGTTCTTC
d_gene: -; v_gene: TRBV5-1; len: 15; j_gene: TRBJ1-2; abundance: few; CDR3aa: CASSLTPGDNYGYTF; CDR3nt: TGCGCCAGCAGCTTGACCCCGGGGGACAACTATGGCTACACCTTC
d_gene: -; v_gene: TRBV28; len: 15; j_gene: TRBJ2-1; abundance: -; CDR3aa: CASNKFLRQNNEQFF; CDR3nt: TGTGCCAGCAACAAATTCCTCCGACAGAACAATGAGCAGTTCTTC
d_gene: -; v_gene: TRBV19; len: 13; j_gene: TRBJ1-1; abundance: -; CDR3aa: CASNAWERPEAFF; CDR3nt: TGTGCCAGTAATGCCTGGGAGAGGCCTGAAGCTTTCTTT
d_gene: TRBD1; v_gene: TRBV5-4; len: 16; j_gene: TRBJ1-4; abundance: once; CDR3aa: CASSVIDRGRNEKLFF; CDR3nt: TGTGCCAGCAGCGTAATAGACAGGGGAAGAAATGAAAAACTGTTTTTT
d_gene: -; v_gene: TRBV12-5; len: 14; j_gene: TRBJ2-5; abundance: once; CDR3aa: CASGNSGLIETQYF; CDR3nt: TGTGCTAGTGGTAATTCCGGGTTAATAGAGACCCAGTACTTC
d_gene: TRBD2; v_gene: TRBV7-7; len: 15; j_gene: TRBJ2-2; abundance: -; CDR3aa: CASSLSSGNTGELFF; CDR3nt: TGTGCCAGCAGCTTATCTAGCGGTAACACCGGGGAGCTGTTTTTT
d_gene: -; v_gene: TRBV10-3; len: 12; j_gene: TRBJ1-5; abundance: -; CDR3aa: CAISATGILQHF; CDR3nt: TGTGCCATCAGTGCTACAGGGATACTCCAGCATTTT
d_gene: TRBD2; v_gene: TRBV7-9; len: 14; j_gene: TRBJ2-5; abundance: -; CDR3aa: CASSILADQETQYF; CDR3nt: TGTGCCAGCAGCATTCTAGCGGACCAAGAGACCCAGTACTTC
d_gene: TRBD2; v_gene: TRBV11-2; len: 15; j_gene: TRBJ2-1; abundance: -; CDR3aa: CASSSPRGTGGEQFF; CDR3nt: TGTGCCAGCAGCAGCCCCCGGGGGACGGGAGGTGAGCAGTTCTTC
d_gene: -; v_gene: TRBV9; len: 14; j_gene: TRBJ2-2; abundance: -; CDR3aa: CASSAMTGIGELFF; CDR3nt: TGTGCCAGCAGCGCTATGACAGGAATCGGGGAGCTGTTTTTT
d_gene: -; v_gene: TRBV4-2; len: 16; j_gene: TRBJ2-2; abundance: once; CDR3aa: CASSQGYTTGAGELFF; CDR3nt: TGTGCCAGCAGCCAAGGATACACCACGGGTGCCGGGGAGCTGTTTTTT
d_gene: TRBD1; v_gene: TRBV6-5; len: 14; j_gene: TRBJ2-3; abundance: -; CDR3aa: CASSNGQGTDTQYF; CDR3nt: TGTGCCAGCAGTAACGGACAGGGCACAGATACGCAGTATTTT
d_gene: -; v_gene: TRBV9; len: 17; j_gene: TRBJ2-5; abundance: -; CDR3aa: CASSVAIGGRHQETQYF; CDR3nt: TGTGCCAGCAGCGTAGCTATAGGGGGACGGCACCAAGAGACCCAGTACTTC
d_gene: TRBD1; v_gene: TRBV4-1; len: 16; j_gene: TRBJ1-5; abundance: -; CDR3aa: CASSQGGTDSNQPQHF; CDR3nt: TGCGCCAGCAGCCAAGGGGGGACAGATAGCAATCAGCCCCAGCATTTT
d_gene: -; v_gene: TRBV27; len: 13; j_gene: TRBJ1-1; abundance: -; CDR3aa: CASSYLGDTEAFF; CDR3nt: TGTGCCAGCAGTTATCTGGGAGACACTGAAGCTTTCTTT
d_gene: -; v_gene: TRBV21-1; len: 16; j_gene: TRBJ1-3; abundance: -; CDR3aa: CASSKYRRSSGNTIYF; CDR3nt: TGTGCCAGCAGCAAATACAGGCGAAGCTCTGGAAACACCATATATTTT
d_gene: -; v_gene: TRBV18; len: 14; j_gene: TRBJ1-1; abundance: -; CDR3aa: CASSQGPPDTEAFF; CDR3nt: TGTGCCAGCTCACAGGGGCCTCCGGACACTGAAGCTTTCTTT
d_gene: -; v_gene: TRBV19; len: 16; j_gene: TRBJ1-2; abundance: -; CDR3aa: CASSIQTGRFPYGYTF; CDR3nt: TGTGCCAGTAGTATTCAAACAGGGAGATTTCCTTATGGCTACACCTTC
d_gene: TRBD1; v_gene: TRBV9; len: 15; j_gene: TRBJ1-2; abundance: -; CDR3aa: CASSAPGQGAEGYTF; CDR3nt: TGTGCCAGCAGCGCCCCGGGACAGGGGGCGGAAGGCTACACCTTC
d_gene: -; v_gene: TRBV7-2; len: 14; j_gene: TRBJ2-3; abundance: once; CDR3aa: CASSSGLWPDTQYF; CDR3nt: TGTGCCAGCAGCTCAGGGTTGTGGCCAGATACGCAGTATTTT
d_gene: TRBD1; v_gene: TRBV5-1; len: 15; j_gene: TRBJ2-1; abundance: -; CDR3aa: CASRVLGGGYNEQFF; CDR3nt: TGCGCCAGCAGGGTATTAGGGGGCGGCTACAATGAGCAGTTCTTC
d_gene: -; v_gene: TRBV4-1; len: 15; j_gene: TRBJ1-2; abundance: few; CDR3aa: CASSHTGQYTDGYTF; CDR3nt: TGCGCCAGCAGCCATACCGGACAGTACACGGATGGCTACACCTTC
d_gene: -; v_gene: TRBV4-1; len: 14; j_gene: TRBJ1-6; abundance: few; CDR3aa: CASSQREGSSPLHF; CDR3nt: TGCGCCAGCAGCCAACGTGAGGGAAGTTCACCCCTCCACTTT
d_gene: TRBD1; v_gene: TRBV14; len: 17; j_gene: TRBJ1-6; abundance: -; CDR3aa: CASSLILMTGVNSPLHF; CDR3nt: TGTGCCAGCAGCCTTATTCTAATGACAGGGGTTAATTCACCCCTCCACTTT